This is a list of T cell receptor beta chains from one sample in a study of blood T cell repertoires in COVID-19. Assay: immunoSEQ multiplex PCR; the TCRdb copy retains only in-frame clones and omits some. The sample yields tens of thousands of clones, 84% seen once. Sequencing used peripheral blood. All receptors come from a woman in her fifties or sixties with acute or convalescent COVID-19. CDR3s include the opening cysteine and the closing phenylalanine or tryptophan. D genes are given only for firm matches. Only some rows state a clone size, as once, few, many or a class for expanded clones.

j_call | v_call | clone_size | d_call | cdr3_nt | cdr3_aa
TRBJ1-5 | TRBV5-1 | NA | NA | TGCGCCAGCAGCTTGGGACCAGGGAGCAATCAGCCCCAGCATTTT | CASSLGPGSNQPQHF
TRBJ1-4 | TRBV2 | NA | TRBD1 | TGTGCCAGCAGTGTCCGCACAGGGGGCGCGGGTGAAAAACTGTTTTTT | CASSVRTGGAGEKLFF
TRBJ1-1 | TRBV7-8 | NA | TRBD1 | TGTGCCAGCAGCTTGGGGACAGGGAGTCACGCACGCACTGAAGCTTTCTTT | CASSLGTGSHARTEAFF
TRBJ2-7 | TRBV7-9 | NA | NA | TGTGCCAGCAGCTCCGAGTCCATTTCCTACGAGCAGTACTTC | CASSSESISYEQYF
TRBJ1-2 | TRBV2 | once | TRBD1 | TGTGCCAGCAGTGAAGGGGACACAGGGGGCCGGGGTAACTATGGCTACACCTTC | CASSEGDTGGRGNYGYTF
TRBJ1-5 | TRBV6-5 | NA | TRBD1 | TGTGCCAGCAGTTTCGGGACAGGGGGCCAGCCCCAGCATTTT | CASSFGTGGQPQHF
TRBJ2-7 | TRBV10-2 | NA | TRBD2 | TGCGCCAGCACACGGGGGGGCTACTTCTACGAGCAGTACTTC | CASTRGGYFYEQYF
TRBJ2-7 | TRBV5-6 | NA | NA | TGTGCCAGCAGCTCGGGGAGCGAGCAGTACTTC | CASSSGSEQYF
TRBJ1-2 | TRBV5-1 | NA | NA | TGCGCCAGCACCTCCAACCGTGAGGGCAGCTACACCTTC | CASTSNREGSYTF
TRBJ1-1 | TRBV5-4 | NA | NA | TGTGCCAGCAGCTTGGACGGTGAAGCTTTCTTT | CASSLDGEAFF
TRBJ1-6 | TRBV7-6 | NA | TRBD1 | TGTGCCAGCAGCTCGGCGGGACAGGGCACGACACCCCTCCACTTT | CASSSAGQGTTPLHF
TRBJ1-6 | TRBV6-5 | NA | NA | TGTGCCAGCCGGGGGAGCTCCTATAATTCACCCCTCCACTTT | CASRGSSYNSPLHF
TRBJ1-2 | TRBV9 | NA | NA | TGTGCCAGCAGCCCCCACGAAAGGGGGGGCTACACCTTC | CASSPHERGGYTF
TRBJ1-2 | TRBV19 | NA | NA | TGTGCCAGTAGTAATCCCCCCGGGGATGGCTACACCTTC | CASSNPPGDGYTF
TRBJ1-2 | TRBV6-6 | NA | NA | TGTGCCAGCACCAACGCAGGAAGTCCGATCTGGTATGGCTACACCTTC | CASTNAGSPIWYGYTF
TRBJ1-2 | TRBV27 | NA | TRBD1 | TGTGCCAGCAGTCCGGGACAGCTATATGGCTACACCTTC | CASSPGQLYGYTF
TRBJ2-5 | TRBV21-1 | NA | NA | TGTGCCAGCACCCTGACAGGGGGACCTGCGGAGACCCAGTACTTC | CASTLTGGPAETQYF
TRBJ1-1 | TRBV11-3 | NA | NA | TGTGCCAGCAGCTTTAGTGAGAACACTGAAGCTTTCTTT | CASSFSENTEAFF
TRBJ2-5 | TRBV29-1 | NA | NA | TGCAGCGCTCGGGATACACTTGGGGAGACCCAGTACTTC | CSARDTLGETQYF
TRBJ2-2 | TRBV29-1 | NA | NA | TGCAGCGTTGATACAGCGAACACCGGGGAGCTGTTTTTT | CSVDTANTGELFF